This TCR beta chain comes out of a study of CD8+CD57+ T cells in acquired aplastic anemia. At the level of the study: On average, sorted CD4+ and CD8+ cells gave 3.2 ug of DNA. CD4+ cells from healthy donors averaged around 9.9 million reads.

This clonotype was observed many times. Antigen: not known. The template for TCR beta VDJ and CDR3 sequence profiling was genomic DNA. TCRdb processed the reads anew with MiXCR; each CDR3 protein has one entry. The sample has around 230,000 distinct CDR3 sequences, approximately 60% seen once. General study findings and limits: The CD8+ Simpson's diversity of patients and controls was not significantly different. Patients and controls shared approximately 30 CD8+ CDR3 sequences.

The length of the CDR3 is 15 residues. V lost 1 base to trimming and J lost 5 bases, with 12 bases between them. Germline V lookup: CDR1 SEHNR, CDR2 FQNEAQ (reference sequence). This sequence originates from a human donor in good health. The material sequenced was sorted CD4+, CD8+, or CD8+CD57+ T cells (not recorded which) from PBMCs. V and J are TRBV7-9 and TRBJ2-1; possibly TRBD1 for D (5 bases). CDR3 DNA: TGTGCCAGCAGCTTAGATGCAGGGATTAACAATGAGCAGTTCTTC. Its protein product is CASSLDAGINNEQFF.